The source of this T cell receptor (beta chain) is a study of type 1 and type 2 diabetes patients. Overall study context: Donors were type 1 diabetes, type 2 diabetes, or nondiabetic controls. The whole study generated around 19,000,000 paired-end reads.

Each participant gave about 10 milliliters of peripheral blood. In this sample, this clonotype turned up a few times. Genomic DNA was the PCR template. A primer set of 30 forward and 13 reverse primers amplified the CDR3. MiXCR, run by TCRdb on the multiplex PCR reads, gives a single entry per CDR3 protein. The sample lists approximately 260,000 distinct CDR3 sequences, roughly 50% occurring once. Looked up from germline, CDR1 is LNHDA and CDR2 is SQIVND (reference sequence). Trimming cost V 0 bases and J 3 bases, with 6 bases left between them. The CDR3 totals 13 residues. Material: peripheral blood mononuclear cells (PBMCs). The V gene is TRBV19, the J gene TRBJ2-7, with a tentative D call TRBD2 (6 bases). This clonotype originated in a man aged 18 to 30 with type 2 diabetes. CDR3 residues: CASSIERGYEQYF. The CDR3 nucleotides are TGTGCCAGTAGTATAGAGCGGGGCTACGAGCAGTACTTC.